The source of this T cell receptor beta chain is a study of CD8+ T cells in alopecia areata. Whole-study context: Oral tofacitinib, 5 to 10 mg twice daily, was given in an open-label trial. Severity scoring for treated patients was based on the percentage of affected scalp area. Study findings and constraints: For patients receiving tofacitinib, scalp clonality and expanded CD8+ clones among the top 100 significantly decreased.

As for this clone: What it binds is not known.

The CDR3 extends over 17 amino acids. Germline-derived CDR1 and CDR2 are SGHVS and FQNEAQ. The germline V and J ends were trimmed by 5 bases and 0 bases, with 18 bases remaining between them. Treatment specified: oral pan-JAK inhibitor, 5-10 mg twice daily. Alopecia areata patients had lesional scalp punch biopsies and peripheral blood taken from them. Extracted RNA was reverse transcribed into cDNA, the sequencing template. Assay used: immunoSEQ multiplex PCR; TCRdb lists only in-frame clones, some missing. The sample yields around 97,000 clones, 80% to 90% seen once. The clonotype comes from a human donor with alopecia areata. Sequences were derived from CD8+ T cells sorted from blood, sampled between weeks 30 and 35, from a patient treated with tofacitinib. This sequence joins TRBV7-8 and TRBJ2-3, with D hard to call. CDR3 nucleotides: TGTGCCAGCAGCCGCCATGAAGGAATCTCTAGCACAGATACGCAGTATTTT. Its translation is CASSRHEGISSTDTQYF.